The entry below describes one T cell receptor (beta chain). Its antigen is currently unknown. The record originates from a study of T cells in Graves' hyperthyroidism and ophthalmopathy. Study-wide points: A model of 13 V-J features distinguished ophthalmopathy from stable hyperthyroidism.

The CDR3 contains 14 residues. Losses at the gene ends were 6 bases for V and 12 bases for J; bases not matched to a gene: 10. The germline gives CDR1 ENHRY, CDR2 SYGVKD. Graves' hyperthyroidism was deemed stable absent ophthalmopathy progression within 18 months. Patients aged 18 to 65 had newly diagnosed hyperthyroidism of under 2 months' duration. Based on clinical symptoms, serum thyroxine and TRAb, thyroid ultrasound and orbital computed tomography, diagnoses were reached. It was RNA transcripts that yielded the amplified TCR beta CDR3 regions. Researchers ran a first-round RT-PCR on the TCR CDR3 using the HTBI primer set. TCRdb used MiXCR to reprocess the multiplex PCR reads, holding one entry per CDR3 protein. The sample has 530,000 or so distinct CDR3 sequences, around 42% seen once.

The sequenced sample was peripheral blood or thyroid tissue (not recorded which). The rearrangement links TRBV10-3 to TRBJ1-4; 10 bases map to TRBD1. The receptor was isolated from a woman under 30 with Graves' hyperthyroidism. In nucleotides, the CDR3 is TGTGCCATCAGCGGGACAGGGGAAACTAGGCAACTGTTTTTT. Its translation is CAISGTGETRQLFF.